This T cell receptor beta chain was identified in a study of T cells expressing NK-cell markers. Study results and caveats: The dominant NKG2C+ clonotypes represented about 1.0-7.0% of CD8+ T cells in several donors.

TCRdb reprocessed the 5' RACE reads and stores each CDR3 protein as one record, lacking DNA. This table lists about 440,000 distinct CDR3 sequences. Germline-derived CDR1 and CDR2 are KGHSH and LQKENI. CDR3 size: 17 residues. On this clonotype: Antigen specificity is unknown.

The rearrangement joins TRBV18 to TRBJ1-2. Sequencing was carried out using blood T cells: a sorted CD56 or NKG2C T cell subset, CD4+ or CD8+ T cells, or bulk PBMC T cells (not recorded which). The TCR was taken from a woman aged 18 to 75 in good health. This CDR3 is CASSPRDGSLRMNGYTF.